The next 27 T cell receptor beta chains were all read from a single sample in a study of CD8 T cells in Susac syndrome. Random hexamers were used to reverse transcribe the RNA input (about 0.5 to 1 ug). TCRdb redid the calling of the immunoSEQ multiplex PCR reads with MiXCR, one entry per CDR3 protein. The table lists approximately 160,000 distinct CDR3 sequences, about 92% of them singletons. Sequencing was performed on CD4+ T cells from PBMCs. The receptors were sampled from a human donor in good health.

The sample holds a few counts of this clonotype. This chain links TRBV6-6 with TRBJ2-7, with D unclear. Trimming left V 6 bases short and J 5 bases short, with 20 bases between. This CDR3 spans 15 amino acids. Germline-derived CDR1 and CDR2 are MNHNY and SVGAGI (reference sequence). CDR3 protein: CASSRAAQGRDEQYF. Written as DNA, the CDR3 is TGTGCCAGCAGCCGTGCAGCACAAGGTCGGGACGAGCAGTACTTC.

The chain couples TRBV11-2 to TRBJ1-4; 8 bases line up with TRBD1. CDR3 size: 15 residues. After removal of 2 bases from V and 5 bases from J, the junction contained 4 bases not matched to a gene. Looked up from germline, CDR1 is SGHAT and CDR2 is FQNNGV. The CDR3 region has the DNA TGTGCCAGCAGCTTAAGACAGGGGCGGAATGAAAAACTGTTTTTT. Translated, it gives CASSLRQGRNEKLFF. The variable domain in full, with the rest retrieved from reference TRBV11-2 and TRBJ1-4, is EAGVAQSPRYKIIEKRQSVAFWCNPISGHATLYWYQQILGQGPKLLIQFQNNGVVDDSQLPKDRFSAERLKGVDSTLKIQPAKLEDSAVYLCASSLRQGRNEKLFFGSGTQLSVL.

This rearrangement joins TRBV27 to TRBJ2-1; 8 nucleotides line up with TRBD1. With V trimmed by 5 bases and J by 4 bases, 1 base remained unmatched. This CDR3 has 13 residues. Germline V gene lookup returns CDR1 MNHEY and CDR2 SMNVEV (reference sequence). The CDR3 DNA is TGTGCCAGCAGTCGACAGGGGTACAATGAGCAGTTCTTC. Protein product: CASSRQGYNEQFF.

This clonotype was seen a single time. The chain carries TRBV23-1 and TRBJ2-5, with D possibly being TRBD1 (5 bases). TRBV23-1 is designated an ORF whose function remains uncertain. V shed 0 bases and J shed 5 bases, with 16 bases lying between them. The CDR3 has 16 amino acids. The CDR3 sequence: CASSQSGRRLRETQYF. CDR3 DNA: TGCGCCAGCAGTCAATCGGGGCGGAGACTCCGGGAGACCCAGTACTTC.

This clonotype was counted once. The rearrangement links TRBV5-1 to TRBJ2-1; the match to TRBD1 covers 7 bases. The CDR3 has 13 amino acids. CDR1 is SGHRS and CDR2 is YFSETQ in the germline V gene. V trimming: 4 bases; J trimming: 5 bases; junction bases outside the gene matches: 3. The CDR3 DNA reads as TGCGCCAGCAGCGTGGGACAGAACAATGAGCAGTTCTTC. It codes for CASSVGQNNEQFF. Together with reference TRBV5-1 and TRBJ2-1, the CDR3 gives the full variable domain: KAGVTQTPRYLIKTRGQQVTLSCSPISGHRSVSWYQQTPGQGLQFLFEYFSETQRNKGNFPGRFSGRQFSNSRSEMNVSTLELGDSALYLCASSVGQNNEQFFGPGTRLTVL.

V is TRBV7-2 and J is TRBJ2-5; unclear D gene. Germline V gene sequence: CDR1 SGHTA, CDR2 FQGNSA. Trimming stripped 2 bases from V and 1 base from J, with 2 bases between. The CDR3 covers 12 residues. DNA of the CDR3: TGTGCCAGCAGCTTATTCCAAGAGACCCAGTACTTC. It yields the protein CASSLFQETQYF.

The rearrangement uses TRBV4-1 and TRBJ1-2, with D uncertain. CDR1 MGHRA and CDR2 YSYEKL come from the germline V gene. The CDR3 runs 14 residues. The V end was cut by 0 bases, the J end by 2 bases, with 7 bases between. CDR3 nucleotides: TGCGCCAGCAGCCAAGATCCGGTGAACTATGGCTACACCTTC. Amino acid sequence: CASSQDPVNYGYTF.

J is TRBJ1-3 and V is TRBV5-1, with 7 bases fitting TRBD1. Germline V gene sequence: CDR1 SGHRS, CDR2 YFSETQ. V was pared by 4 bases and J by 0 bases, with 7 bases of the junction left unmatched. The CDR3 covers 16 residues. DNA of the CDR3: TGCGCCAGCAGCAGACCCGACAGGGACTCTGGAAACACCATATATTTT. This translates into CASSRPDRDSGNTIYF.

The V gene is TRBV12-3 or TRBV12-4, the J gene TRBJ2-7, with TRBD2 matching 7 bases. V trimming: 3 bases; J trimming: 0 bases; junction bases outside the gene matches: 2. The CDR3 extends over 14 amino acids. The CDR3 coding sequence is TGTGCCAGCAGTTTGGGGGGGAACTCCTACGAGCAGTACTTC. Its translation: CASSLGGNSYEQYF.

This chain connects TRBV5-6 to TRBJ2-5; 9 positions agree with TRBD1. Germline-derived CDR1 and CDR2 are SGHDT and YYEEEE. The CDR3 covers 15 residues. J lost 6 bases, V lost 4 bases, and 10 bases had no gene match. CDR3 sequence: CASSKGVDRGKTQYF. Written as DNA, the CDR3 is TGTGCCAGCAGCAAGGGGGTCGACAGGGGGAAGACCCAGTACTTC.

The chain uses TRBV29-1 and TRBJ2-1; D perhaps matches TRBD1 (7 bases). The CDR3 totals 12 residues. CDR1 SQVTM and CDR2 ANQGSEA come from the germline V gene. Trimming left V 7 bases short and J 2 bases short, with 9 bases between. CDR3 in amino acids: CSGGTAYNEQFF. CDR3 coding DNA: TGCAGCGGCGGGACAGCCTACAATGAGCAGTTCTTC.

J is TRBJ1-1 and V is TRBV9; no clear D. V lost 3 bases to trimming and J lost 1 base, with 10 bases between them. The CDR3 spans 14 residues. Germline V gene data show CDR1 as SGDLS and CDR2 as YYNGEE. The CDR3 region has the DNA TGTGCCAGCAGCGGACTACAGCCGAACACTGAAGCTTTCTTT. Translating it yields CASSGLQPNTEAFF.

The rearrangement joins TRBV7-2 to TRBJ2-7; 9 bases align to TRBD1. The CDR3 has 15 residues. CDR1 is SGHTA, CDR2 FQGNSA, per germline. V gave up 6 bases and J gave up 0 bases; unmatched junction bases: 6. The CDR3 nucleotides are TGTGCCAGCAGAGGGACAGGGAGGGGCTCCTACGAGCAGTACTTC. Protein sequence: CASRGTGRGSYEQYF.

The gene calls are TRBV5-1 and TRBJ1-1; TRBD1 matches at 9 bases. Germline trimming cut 3 bases from V and 1 base from J; bases unmatched to any gene: 10. The CDR3 has 17 amino acids. The V gene's germline CDR1 is SGHRS and CDR2 YFSETQ. The CDR3 DNA reads as TGCGCCAGCAGCTCAGTCCCAGGGACAGGGAGGAACACTGAAGCTTTCTTT. Amino acids: CASSSVPGTGRNTEAFF.

As concerns this clonotype: The CDR3 does not close with the conserved phenylalanine or tryptophan, likely indicating a read error. The CDR3 nucleotides are TGTGCCAGCAGCTACAACTCAAGAGGATCACCCCTCCACCTT. Translation gives CASSYNSRGSPLHL. The chain is built from TRBV7-2 and TRBJ1-6; D call uncertain. V was pared by 4 bases and J by 10 bases, with 14 bases between. The CDR3 loop spans 14 amino acids. Per germline, CDR1 SGHTA and CDR2 FQGNSA.

This chain uses TRBV23-1 with TRBJ1-2, with 7 positions matching TRBD1. TRBV23-1 qualifies as an ORF whose function is uncertain. This CDR3 spans 14 amino acids. V dropped 4 bases and J dropped 8; count of bases not matched to a gene: 10. CDR3 DNA sequence: TGCGCCAGCAGTCCAGGGGAGGGGGCGAAGGGCTACACCTTC. It codes for CASSPGEGAKGYTF.

J is TRBJ2-7 and V is TRBV6-1, with D possibly TRBD2 on 5 matching bases. Germline V lookup: CDR1 MNHNS, CDR2 SASEGT. CDR3 size: 13 residues. V dropped 4 bases and J dropped 9 bases, with 16 bases sitting between them. The CDR3 reads CASSGSTTAGQYF. The CDR3 DNA sequence: TGTGCCAGCAGTGGCTCGACCACTGCGGGGCAGTACTTC.

The genes are TRBV27 and TRBJ1-2; no clear D gene. Germline V gene data show CDR1 as MNHEY and CDR2 as SMNVEV (reference sequence). V was cut by 8 bases and J by 12 bases, with 22 bases left in between. The CDR3 is 13 residues long. For the CDR3, the DNA is TGTGCCAGCCGGCGAGTCAGCACATCGGGTGACACCTTC. Protein product: CASRRVSTSGDTF.

CDR3 sequence: CSVGRQGKEKLFF. CDR3 nucleotides: TGCAGCGTGGGAAGACAGGGAAAAGAAAAACTGTTTTTT. The chain uses TRBV29-1 and TRBJ1-4, with 7 bases that match TRBD1. CDR3 length: 13 residues. In germline, CDR1 is SQVTM, CDR2 ANQGSEA. Trimming took 6 bases from V and 8 from J; bases not matched to a gene: 9.

The chain links TRBV20-1 to TRBJ2-5, with a possible D match to TRBD1 (5 bases). Germline values: CDR1 DFQATT, CDR2 SNEGSKA (reference sequence). Trimming left V 1 base short and J 5 bases short, with 14 bases between. The CDR3 is 14 residues long. The CDR3 protein is CSARVFRSGETQYF. DNA for the CDR3: TGCAGTGCTAGAGTTTTCCGATCAGGGGAGACCCAGTACTTC.

The chain carries TRBV20-1 and TRBJ2-1; no reliable D call. In germline, CDR1 is DFQATT, CDR2 SNEGSKA (reference sequence). The CDR3 consists of 15 residues. Trimming removed 0 bases at V and 3 bases at J, with 12 bases between. The CDR3 region has the DNA TGCAGTGCTAGAGACCCAGCTTTTAACTACAATGAGCAGTTCTTC. This encodes CSARDPAFNYNEQFF.

The rearrangement uses TRBV3-1 and TRBJ2-1; 9 nucleotides align to TRBD2. The V gene end was trimmed by 3 bases and the J gene end by 6 bases; junction bases not matched to a gene: 9. The germline V gene has CDR1 LGHDT and CDR2 YNNKEL (reference sequence). The CDR3 runs to 16 residues. The CDR3 is CASSQPPGTSFNEQFF. The CDR3, as DNA: TGTGCCAGCAGCCAGCCCCCCGGGACTAGCTTCAATGAGCAGTTCTTC.

The chain couples TRBV19 to TRBJ1-3; TRBD1 is a possible D gene (6 bases). This CDR3 region has 18 residues. V gave up 6 bases and J gave up 0 bases, with 21 bases separating them. Germline V gene data show CDR1 as LNHDA and CDR2 as SQIVND (reference sequence). The CDR3 here is CASSPTPQGIISGNTIYF. The CDR3 bases are TGTGCCAGTAGCCCCACCCCCCAGGGGATCATCTCTGGAAACACCATATATTTT.

The chain links TRBV5-1 to TRBJ2-5; 9 bases map to TRBD1. V lost 4 bases, J lost 2 bases, and 3 bases stayed unmatched. Germline CDR1 reads SGHRS; CDR2 reads YFSETQ. The CDR3 has 14 amino acids. The CDR3 loop reads CASSIGQGQETQYF. CDR3 DNA sequence: TGCGCCAGCAGCATAGGACAGGGGCAAGAGACCCAGTACTTC.

The rearrangement joins TRBV6-6 to TRBJ2-7, with TRBD1 matching over 8 bases. J lost 7 bases, V lost 6 bases, and 11 bases had no gene match. The length of the CDR3 is 14 residues. Germline values: CDR1 MNHNY, CDR2 SVGAGI (reference sequence). The DNA of the CDR3 is TGTGCCAGCAGGGCCGGGACAGGTGGCTTGGAGCAGTACTTC. Its translation is CASRAGTGGLEQYF.

This clonotype was seen a few times. The genes are TRBV25-1 and TRBJ2-1; TRBD2 might be the D (5 bases). CDR3 length equals 14 residues. V was trimmed by 5 bases and J by 0 bases, leaving 8 bases between them. Per the germline V gene, CDR1 is MGHDK and CDR2 is SYGVNS. The CDR3 DNA follows: TGTGCCAGCAGTTCCAGCGGCTCCTACAATGAGCAGTTCTTC. It specifies CASSSSGSYNEQFF.

This clonotype was picked up one time. The V gene is TRBV11-3, the J gene TRBJ1-6; D gene uncertain. The CDR3 loop spans 14 amino acids. Germline-derived CDR1 and CDR2 are SGHNT and YENEEA. V was shortened by 3 bases and J by 10 bases, with 13 bases between the two germline ends. CDR3 nucleotides: TGTGCCAGCAGCTTGGGAAACGGGGTCTCACCCCTCCACTTT. Protein: CASSLGNGVSPLHF. Variable domain in full (rest from reference TRBV11-3 and TRBJ1-6): EAGVVQSPRYKIIEKKQPVAFWCNPISGHNTLYWYLQNLGQGPELLIRYENEEAVDDSQLPKDRFSAERLKGVDSTLKIQPAELGDSAVYLCASSLGNGVSPLHFGNGTRLTVT.